This T cell receptor beta chain was retrieved from a study of blood T cells in healthy people across ages. Whole-study results and caveats: Expanded clonotype shifts may have been confounded, as the donors had an unknown CMV status. Measured against age, TCR beta diversity per million T cells decreased in a roughly linear manner. Diversity was higher, and naive CD4+ cells more numerous, in long-lived donors than in aged donors. A strong correlation between TCR beta diversity and naive T cell percentage was seen.

The second PCR ran about 6 to 12 cycles with a sample-barcoded 5' primer and J-beta primers. TCRdb re-derived calls from the 5' RACE reads in MiXCR, one entry per CDR3 protein. The sample shows around 1,500,000 distinct CDR3 sequences, 42% of them seen only once. Of note for this clonotype: Its antigen remains unidentified.

The germline V and J ends were trimmed by 3 bases and 6 bases, with 7 bases remaining between them. This CDR3 has 12 residues. Germline V gene sequence: CDR1 SGHTA, CDR2 FQGNSA. Sequencing was carried out using blood. The sequence was collected from a woman between 18 and 29 years old in good health. This sequence joins TRBV7-2 and TRBJ2-3, with no clear D. The CDR3: CASSFLEDTQYF. The CDR3, as DNA: TGTGCCAGCAGCTTTCTAGAGGATACGCAGTATTTT.